Each of the 19 T cell receptor beta chains below was sequenced from the same sample in a study of monozygotic twins with inflammatory bowel disease. TCRdb reanalyzed the 5' RACE reads, giving one entry per CDR3 protein sequence and no DNA. This repertoire includes around 380,000 distinct CDR3 sequences. Material: blood. These receptors were obtained from a human donor with ulcerative colitis or Crohn's disease, or a healthy co-twin of an affected twin (not recorded which).

This CDR3 is CASTGHGNQPQHF. The V gene is TRBV7-8, the J gene TRBJ1-5; TCRdb calls TRBD1, which cannot be checked without DNA. The CDR3 is 13 residues long. Germline CDR1 SGHVS, CDR2 FQNEAQ. The full variable domain, in which reference TRBV7-8 and TRBJ1-5 provide the parts outside the CDR3, is GAGVSQSPRYKVAKRGQDVALRCDPISGHVSLFWYQQALGQGPEFLTYFQNEAQLDKSGLPSDRFFAERPEGSVSTLKIQRTQQEDSAVYLCASTGHGNQPQHFGDGTRLSIL.

The V gene is TRBV15, the J gene TRBJ2-7; without DNA, the TCRdb call of TRBD2 cannot be checked. The germline V gene encodes CDR1 LNHNV and CDR2 YYDKDF (reference sequence). The CDR3 is made up of 13 amino acids. The chain's CDR3 is CATSILAGAEQYF.

The V gene is TRBV5-1, the J gene TRBJ2-5; TCRdb designates TRBD2, a call that cannot be tested without DNA. CDR1 is SGHRS and CDR2 is YFSETQ in the germline V gene. The CDR3 covers 11 residues. CDR3 loop: CASKEGETQYF.

The chain uses TRBV5-1 and TRBJ1-1; checking the TCRdb D call of TRBD1 is not possible without DNA. Germline V gene sequence: CDR1 SGHRS, CDR2 YFSETQ. The CDR3 spans 16 residues. The CDR3 spells CASSLAPGRENTEAFF.

The genes are TRBV11-2 and TRBJ1-2. Germline V gene lookup returns CDR1 SGHAT and CDR2 FQNNGV. This CDR3 comprises 14 residues. CDR3 sequence: CASSQGWLNYGYTF.

J is TRBJ2-1 and V is TRBV6-2 or TRBV6-3; TCRdb lists TRBD1, though no DNA is available to test this call. Germline lookup yields CDR1 MNHEY and CDR2 SVGEGT. This CDR3 region has 13 residues. CDR3 sequence reads: CASRWTVRDEQFF.

This rearrangement joins TRBV11-3 to TRBJ2-3; TCRdb's D call, TRBD2, is unchecked because there is no DNA. The CDR3 runs 15 residues. The germline CDR1 and CDR2 sequences are SGHNT and YENEEA. The CDR3 loop is CASSLRGTNTDTQYF.

This chain uses TRBV20-1 with TRBJ1-5; the TRBD1 assignment by TCRdb is unverifiable without DNA. Germline assignment: CDR1 DFQATT and CDR2 SNEGSKA (reference sequence). The CDR3 has 13 amino acids. This chain's CDR3 is CSVTVSGNQPQHF.

The V call is TRBV7-9, the J call TRBJ2-6. The CDR3 runs to 16 residues. Germline-derived CDR1 and CDR2 are SEHNR and FQNEAQ (reference sequence). The CDR3 sequence is CASSLRGNSGANVLTF.

The chain couples TRBV5-6 to TRBJ2-7; TCRdb's D call, TRBD1, is unchecked because there is no DNA. This CDR3 region has 12 residues. From germline, CDR1 is SGHDT and CDR2 YYEEEE. The CDR3 loop reads CASRKDSYEQYF.

The chain employs TRBV7-9 and TRBJ2-1; the TCRdb call, TRBD2, lacks DNA for checking. The CDR3 has 16 amino acids. Germline V CDR1 and CDR2: SEHNR, FQNEAQ (reference sequence). CDR3 sequence: CASSVWIAGGPDEQFF.

The V call is TRBV7-9, the J call TRBJ2-7; TCRdb's D call of TRBD2 is untestable without DNA. CDR3 length equals 14 residues. Germline V gene lookup returns CDR1 SEHNR and CDR2 FQNEAQ (reference sequence). The CDR3 spells CASSPAGVIYEQYF.

The chain combines TRBV7-9 with TRBJ1-2. This CDR3 is built from 12 residues. The germline V gene encodes CDR1 SEHNR and CDR2 FQNEAQ (reference sequence). Here the CDR3 reads CASSLPRNGYTF.

V and J are TRBV9 and TRBJ2-5; TCRdb gives TRBD1 as the D gene, but with no DNA this cannot be confirmed. Germline V gene data show CDR1 as SGDLS and CDR2 as YYNGEE. The CDR3 loop spans 16 amino acids. The CDR3 is CASSVGGRGREETQYF.

This chain joins TRBV19 and TRBJ2-2. The CDR3 extends over 14 amino acids. Germline-derived CDR1 and CDR2 are LNHDA and SQIVND (reference sequence). This chain's CDR3 is CASSISDNTGELFF. The full variable domain, in which reference TRBV19 and TRBJ2-2 provide the parts outside the CDR3, is DGGITQSPKYLFRKEGQNVTLSCEQNLNHDAMYWYRQDPGQGLRLIYYSQIVNDFQKGDIAEGYSVSREKKESFPLTVTSAQKNPTAFYLCASSISDNTGELFFGEGSRLTVL.

The genes are TRBV27 and TRBJ1-6; TCRdb gives TRBD1 as the D gene, but with no DNA this cannot be confirmed. The CDR3 contains 21 residues. Per the germline V gene, CDR1 is MNHEY and CDR2 is SMNVEV (reference sequence). The CDR3 here is CASSFYPPDRQTGASHSPLHF.

The J gene is TRBJ2-3, the V gene TRBV10-3; TCRdb's D gene call, TRBD2, goes unchecked for lack of DNA. The CDR3 runs to 16 residues. Germline V gene data show CDR1 as ENHRY and CDR2 as SYGVKD. CDR3 in amino acids: CAISESGLAGTDTQYF.

The chain recombines TRBV5-5 with TRBJ2-7; absent DNA, TCRdb's TRBD1 call cannot be checked. Germline CDR1 and CDR2: SGHKS and YYEKEE (reference sequence). The CDR3 extends over 16 amino acids. The CDR3 is CASSLAKGQGASEQYF.

J is TRBJ2-7 and V is TRBV2. The CDR3 loop spans 14 amino acids. In germline, CDR1 is SNHLY, CDR2 FYNNEI. Here the CDR3 reads CASRVAGVNYEQYF.